A selection of T cell receptor beta chains follows, all from one sample in a study of cytomegalovirus exposure and HLA in healthy donors. Assay: immunoSEQ multiplex PCR; the TCRdb copy retains only in-frame clones and omits some. The table shows about 110,000 clones, with 70% to 90% occurring only once. Sequencing was carried out using PBMCs. Receptors were obtained from a woman younger than 30 in good health and CMV-seronegative. CDR3s include the opening cysteine and the closing phenylalanine or tryptophan.

j_call | v_call | cdr3_aa
TRBJ2-1 | TRBV30 | CARGSAYNEQFF
TRBJ1-5 | TRBV6-1 | CASSDLYNQPQHF
TRBJ1-5 | TRBV28 | CASSFTSAARNQPQHF
TRBJ2-2 | TRBV7-3 | CASSYSSGTGELFF
TRBJ2-5 | TRBV5-1 | CASSSGTSGGAGETQYF
TRBJ1-2 | TRBV6-5 | CASSYSRQGSGYTF
TRBJ2-5 | TRBV9 | CASSLDSKETQYF
TRBJ2-7 | TRBV15 | CATSYDKTFSYEQYF
TRBJ2-1 | TRBV7-6 | CASSPARDRLPFHNEQFF
TRBJ1-2 | TRBV5-1 | CASSSNGGQGGYGYTF
TRBJ2-1 | TRBV25-1 | CASDSGNEQFF
TRBJ1-1 | TRBV25-1 | CASSHQGNTEAFF
TRBJ1-1 | TRBV6-6 | CASSYLGTGDTEAFF
TRBJ2-7 | TRBV28 | CASSSNILEGALSYEQYF
TRBJ2-2 | TRBV2 | CASSVEESNTGELFF
TRBJ2-3 | TRBV5-4 | CASSLYRSGTDTQYF
TRBJ1-1 | TRBV7-2 | CASSLVGQGNTEAFF
TRBJ2-7 | TRBV11-2 | CASSFGTSGEQYF
TRBJ1-2 | TRBV2 | CAGRSGTVTYGYTF
TRBJ2-7 | TRBV28 | CASSLDGGTSYEQYF
TRBJ2-7 | TRBV28 | CASTVGQPFSYEQYF
TRBJ2-1 | TRBV27 | CASSLSSPRSNEQFF
TRBJ1-5 | TRBV19 | CASSRGQNSNQPQHF
TRBJ1-2 | TRBV10-3 | CAITWDSSYGYTF
TRBJ2-2 | TRBV7-9 | CASSSSGLAGGLGTGELFF
TRBJ2-7 | TRBV18 | CASSPGQNGGEQYF
TRBJ2-2 | TRBV28 | CASSYRRGTGELFF
TRBJ1-1 | TRBV27 | CASSLGGGTEAFF
TRBJ2-7 | TRBV13 | CASSLGYYEQYF
TRBJ2-7 | TRBV25-1 | CASSDGGDRGGYEQYF
TRBJ1-1 | TRBV9 | CASSVTVNTEAFF
TRBJ1-1 | TRBV7-9 | CASSSPLSQGAEAFF
TRBJ1-2 | TRBV5-4 | CASSLRQGAQNYGYTF
TRBJ2-2 | TRBV2 | CASSHPTEEFEINTGELFF
TRBJ1-1 | TRBV30 | CAWSIQGASGEAFF
TRBJ1-1 | TRBV6-5 | CASSYSNQGGTEAFF
TRBJ1-2 | TRBV20-1 | CSPPGIYGYTF
TRBJ1-1 | TRBV18 | CASSPGGGLNTEAFF
TRBJ1-2 | TRBV4-1 | CASSQVGREGYTF
TRBJ2-6 | TRBV2 | CASKQAGANVLTF
TRBJ2-1 | TRBV5-1 | CASSFKDSSYNEQFF
TRBJ2-5 | TRBV5-4 | CAGQERTGSLETQYF
TRBJ2-1 | TRBV2 | CASSEAPGGNEQFF
TRBJ2-7 | TRBV10-1 | CASSGSGADSYEQYF
TRBJ2-7 | TRBV2 | CASNKETGFGEQYF
TRBJ1-4 | TRBV30 | CAWTVAGDNEKLFF
TRBJ2-2 | TRBV6-4 | CASSEITGDTGELFF
TRBJ1-1 | TRBV5-4 | CASSADRGGTEAFF
TRBJ1-3 | TRBV29-1 | CSASQGAGNTIYF
TRBJ2-7 | TRBV7-8 | CASSSGTATYEQYF